These T cell receptor beta chains were read from a single sample in a study of shared clonotypes between healthy human individuals. Sequenced by immunoSEQ multiplex PCR; TCRdb stores in-frame clones only, minus some. The sample has roughly 600,000 clones, roughly 98% seen once; the top ten hold 0.3%. Sequenced input: naive CD8+ T cells sorted from blood. These receptors all stem from a man aged 30 to 45 in good health. CDR3s include the opening cysteine and the closing phenylalanine or tryptophan. Each record gives: CDR3 protein, CDR3 DNA, V gene, clone size, CDR3 length, D gene, J gene. The D gene is left open where the match is weak. Clone size appears in some rows only: once, few, many, or a class for an expanded clone.

CDR3aa: CASSSRTSGSYNEQFF
CDR3nt: TGTGCCAGCAGCTCCCGGACTAGCGGGAGCTACAATGAGCAGTTCTTC
v_gene: TRBV9
abundance: once
len: 16
d_gene: TRBD2
j_gene: TRBJ2-1

CDR3aa: CASTVSNTGELFF
CDR3nt: TGTGCCAGCACAGTATCGAACACCGGGGAGCTGTTTTTT
v_gene: TRBV27
abundance: NA
len: 13
d_gene: NA
j_gene: TRBJ2-2

CDR3aa: CASSPGTRRDTQYF
CDR3nt: TGTGCCAGCTCACCTGGGACTAGACGGGATACGCAGTATTTT
v_gene: TRBV18
abundance: NA
len: 14
d_gene: TRBD2
j_gene: TRBJ2-3

CDR3aa: CASSPSGGTQPQHF
CDR3nt: TGTGCCAGCTCACCCTCAGGGGGCACTCAGCCCCAGCATTTT
v_gene: TRBV18
abundance: NA
len: 14
d_gene: TRBD1
j_gene: TRBJ1-5

CDR3aa: CAWSVSGPTGELFF
CDR3nt: TGTGCCTGGAGTGTTTCGGGGCCCACCGGGGAGCTGTTTTTT
v_gene: TRBV30
abundance: NA
len: 14
d_gene: NA
j_gene: TRBJ2-2

CDR3aa: CASTSDGETQYF
CDR3nt: TGTGCCAGCACCTCGGACGGGGAGACCCAGTACTTC
v_gene: TRBV28
abundance: NA
len: 12
d_gene: NA
j_gene: TRBJ2-5

CDR3aa: CASSPGERELYTYEQYF
CDR3nt: TGCGCCAGCAGCCCTGGGGAGCGGGAGCTCTATACCTACGAGCAGTACTTC
v_gene: TRBV5-1
abundance: NA
len: 17
d_gene: TRBD2
j_gene: TRBJ2-7

CDR3aa: CASSLSSGTATYEQYF
CDR3nt: TGCGCCAGCAGCCTCTCTTCGGGGACAGCCACCTACGAGCAGTACTTC
v_gene: TRBV4-3
abundance: once
len: 16
d_gene: TRBD1
j_gene: TRBJ2-7

CDR3aa: CASSLAGATVFTDTQYF
CDR3nt: TGTGCCAGCAGCCTAGCGGGAGCCACCGTATTCACAGATACGCAGTATTTT
v_gene: TRBV5-5
abundance: NA
len: 17
d_gene: TRBD2
j_gene: TRBJ2-3

CDR3aa: CSVEERGGDTDTQYF
CDR3nt: TGCAGCGTTGAAGAAAGAGGTGGTGACACAGATACGCAGTATTTT
v_gene: TRBV29-1
abundance: NA
len: 15
d_gene: NA
j_gene: TRBJ2-3

CDR3aa: CASSLTGSGVEQYF
CDR3nt: TGTGCCAGCAGCTTGACAGGGTCTGGAGTCGAGCAGTACTTC
v_gene: TRBV7-8
abundance: NA
len: 14
d_gene: TRBD1
j_gene: TRBJ2-7

CDR3aa: CAIRGHSGSVYEQYF
CDR3nt: TGTGCCATCCGGGGCCATAGCGGGAGTGTTTACGAGCAGTACTTC
v_gene: TRBV10-3
abundance: NA
len: 15
d_gene: TRBD2
j_gene: TRBJ2-7

CDR3aa: CASSIDSDTQYF
CDR3nt: TGTGCCAGCAGTATAGACTCAGATACGCAGTATTTT
v_gene: TRBV25-1
abundance: NA
len: 12
d_gene: NA
j_gene: TRBJ2-3

CDR3aa: CASSPPARTSIYNEQFF
CDR3nt: TGTGCCAGCTCACCACCGGCTAGGACTTCTATCTACAATGAGCAGTTCTTC
v_gene: TRBV18
abundance: once
len: 17
d_gene: NA
j_gene: TRBJ2-1

CDR3aa: CASSAVPAVEQYF
CDR3nt: TGTGCCAGCAGCGCCGTCCCGGCGGTCGAGCAGTACTTC
v_gene: TRBV7-9
abundance: NA
len: 13
d_gene: NA
j_gene: TRBJ2-7

CDR3aa: CASSFGGSIDEQFF
CDR3nt: TGTGCCAGCAGCTTCGGCGGGAGTATCGATGAGCAGTTCTTC
v_gene: TRBV7-6
abundance: once
len: 14
d_gene: TRBD2
j_gene: TRBJ2-1

CDR3aa: CASSLRPDAQGFGYTF
CDR3nt: TGTGCCAGCTCGCTAAGGCCCGATGCACAGGGATTTGGCTACACCTTC
v_gene: TRBV18
abundance: NA
len: 16
d_gene: NA
j_gene: TRBJ1-2

CDR3aa: CASSLLPGKGDGPFYGYTF
CDR3nt: TGTGCCAGCAGTTTGTTGCCGGGGAAGGGAGACGGCCCGTTCTATGGCTACACCTTC
v_gene: TRBV27
abundance: NA
len: 19
d_gene: NA
j_gene: TRBJ1-2

CDR3aa: CASSTAGSSGANVLTF
CDR3nt: TGTGCCAGCAGCACTGCAGGGAGCTCTGGGGCCAACGTCCTGACTTTC
v_gene: TRBV7-2
abundance: NA
len: 16
d_gene: NA
j_gene: TRBJ2-6

CDR3aa: CASSVGQGGTEAFF
CDR3nt: TGCGCCAGCAGTGTTGGGCAGGGGGGCACTGAAGCTTTCTTT
v_gene: TRBV10-1
abundance: NA
len: 14
d_gene: TRBD1
j_gene: TRBJ1-1

CDR3aa: CAISSGSSPYEQYF
CDR3nt: TGTGCCATCAGTTCCGGGAGCTCTCCCTACGAGCAGTACTTC
v_gene: TRBV10-3
abundance: NA
len: 14
d_gene: NA
j_gene: TRBJ2-7

CDR3aa: CASSLGLAGGGDTQYF
CDR3nt: TGTGCCAGCAGCTTAGGTCTAGCGGGAGGTGGGGATACGCAGTATTTT
v_gene: TRBV11-2
abundance: NA
len: 16
d_gene: TRBD2
j_gene: TRBJ2-3

CDR3aa: CATSEGQGVSETQYF
CDR3nt: TGTGCCACCAGCGAAGGACAGGGGGTATCAGAGACCCAGTACTTC
v_gene: TRBV15
abundance: NA
len: 15
d_gene: TRBD1
j_gene: TRBJ2-5

CDR3aa: CASSLGGGAYLNTEAFF
CDR3nt: TGTGCCAGCAGCTTAGGCGGGGGCGCTTACCTTAACACTGAAGCTTTCTTT
v_gene: TRBV7-2
abundance: NA
len: 17
d_gene: NA
j_gene: TRBJ1-1